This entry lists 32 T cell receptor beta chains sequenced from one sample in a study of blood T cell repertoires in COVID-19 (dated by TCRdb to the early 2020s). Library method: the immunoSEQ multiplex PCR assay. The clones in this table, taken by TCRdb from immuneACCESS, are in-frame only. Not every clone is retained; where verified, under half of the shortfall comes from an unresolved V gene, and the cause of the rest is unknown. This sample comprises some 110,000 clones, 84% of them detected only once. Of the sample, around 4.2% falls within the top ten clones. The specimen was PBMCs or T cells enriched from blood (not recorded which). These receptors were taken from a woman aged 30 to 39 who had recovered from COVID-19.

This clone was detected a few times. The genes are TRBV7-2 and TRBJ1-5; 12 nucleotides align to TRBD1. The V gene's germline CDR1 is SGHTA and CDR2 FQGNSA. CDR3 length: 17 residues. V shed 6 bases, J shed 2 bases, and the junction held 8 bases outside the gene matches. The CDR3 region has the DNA TGTGCCAGCAGTCCAACCGGGACAGGGGGCGGCAATCAGCCCCAGCATTTT. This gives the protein CASSPTGTGGGNQPQHF.

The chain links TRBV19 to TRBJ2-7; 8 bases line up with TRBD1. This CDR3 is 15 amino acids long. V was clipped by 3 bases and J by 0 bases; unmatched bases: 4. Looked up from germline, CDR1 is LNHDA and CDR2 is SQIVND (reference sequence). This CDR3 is CASSIFRGPSYEQYF. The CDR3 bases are TGTGCCAGTAGTATCTTCAGGGGGCCCTCCTACGAGCAGTACTTC.

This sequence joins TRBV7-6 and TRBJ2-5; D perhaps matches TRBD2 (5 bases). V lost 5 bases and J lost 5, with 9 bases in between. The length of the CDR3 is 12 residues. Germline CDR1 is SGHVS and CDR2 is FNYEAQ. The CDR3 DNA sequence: TGTGCCAGCAGCCCCCCGGGGGAGACCCAGTACTTC. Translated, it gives CASSPPGETQYF.

CDR3 loop: CASRDTAGAETQYF. The CDR3 nucleotides are TGTGCCAGCAGGGATACAGCGGGAGCAGAGACCCAGTACTTC. V and J are TRBV7-3 and TRBJ2-5, with TRBD2 matching over 8 bases. The J segment lost 4 bases and the V segment lost 6 bases, leaving 7 bases of the junction unmatched. CDR1 is SGHTA and CDR2 is FQGTGA in the germline V gene. The CDR3 contains 14 residues.

CDR3 protein: CAIGGRTGGETQYF. In nucleotides, the CDR3 is TGTGCCATCGGCGGGAGGACAGGGGGCGAGACCCAGTACTTC. The chain employs TRBV10-3 and TRBJ2-5; 11 nucleotides agree with TRBD1. Germline V lookup: CDR1 ENHRY, CDR2 SYGVKD. CDR3 size: 14 residues. Losses at the gene ends were 8 bases for V and 5 bases for J; bases not matched to a gene: 7.

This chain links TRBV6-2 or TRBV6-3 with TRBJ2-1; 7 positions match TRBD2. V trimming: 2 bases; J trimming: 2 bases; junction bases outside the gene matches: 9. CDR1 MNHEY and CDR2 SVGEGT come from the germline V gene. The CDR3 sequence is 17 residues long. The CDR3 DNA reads TGTGCCAGCAGTTACCCGGGAGGAGATGGGGCCTACAATGAGCAGTTCTTC. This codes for CASSYPGGDGAYNEQFF.

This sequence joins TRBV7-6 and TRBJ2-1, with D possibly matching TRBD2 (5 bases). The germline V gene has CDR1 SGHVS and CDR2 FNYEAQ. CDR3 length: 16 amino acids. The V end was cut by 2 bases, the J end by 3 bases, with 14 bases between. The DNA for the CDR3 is TGTGCCAGCAGCTTATCCACGAGCGGATACTACAATGAGCAGTTCTTC. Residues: CASSLSTSGYYNEQFF.

This CDR3 is CASRIQGGAANEKLFF. CDR3 sequence (DNA): TGTGCCAGCAGGATTCAAGGGGGGGCTGCTAATGAAAAACTGTTTTTT. V gene TRBV28 combines with J gene TRBJ1-4; tentatively, D is TRBD1 (6 bases). V lost 6 bases and J lost 3, with 17 bases in between. Germline-derived CDR1 and CDR2 are MDHEN and SYDVKM. The CDR3 has 16 amino acids.

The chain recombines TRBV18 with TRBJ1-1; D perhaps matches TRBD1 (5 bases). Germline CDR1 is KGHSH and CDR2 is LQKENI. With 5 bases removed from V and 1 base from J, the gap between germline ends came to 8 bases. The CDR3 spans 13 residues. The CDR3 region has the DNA TGTGCCAGCTCAGCCACAGGGAACACTGAAGCTTTCTTT. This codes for CASSATGNTEAFF.

As DNA, the CDR3 is TGTGCCAGTAGCGGGAGCTCCTACAATGAGCAGTTCTTC. It is translated as CASSGSSYNEQFF. This chain joins TRBV6-5 and TRBJ2-1; 9 bases are shared with TRBD2. This CDR3 spans 13 amino acids. V was pared by 9 bases and J by 0 bases, with 0 bases of the junction left unmatched. Germline V gene lookup returns CDR1 MNHEY and CDR2 SVGAGI.

CDR3 DNA sequence: TGCGCCAGCAGCCAAGGGTACGGACTAAGCACAGATACGCAGTATTTT. This translates into CASSQGYGLSTDTQYF. The V call is TRBV4-1, the J call TRBJ2-3; D possibly corresponds to TRBD2 (6 bases). Germline loops: CDR1 MGHRA, CDR2 YSYEKL. The CDR3 is made up of 16 amino acids. Trimming cost V 1 base and J 0 bases, with 11 bases left between them.

This CDR3 reads CASSITRFEPPEYNEQFF. The CDR3, as DNA: TGTGCCAGCAGCATTACTAGGTTCGAGCCCCCAGAATACAATGAGCAGTTCTTC. V is TRBV21-1 and J is TRBJ2-1; the table's D gene call, TRBD2, was not cross checked with the DNA. TRBV21-1 constitutes a pseudogene. The CDR3 spans 18 residues.

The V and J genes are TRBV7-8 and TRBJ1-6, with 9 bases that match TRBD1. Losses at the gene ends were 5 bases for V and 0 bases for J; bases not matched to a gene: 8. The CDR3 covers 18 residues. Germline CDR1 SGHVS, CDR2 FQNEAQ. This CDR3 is CASSPRQGDASYNSPLHF. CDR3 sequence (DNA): TGTGCCAGCAGCCCCCGACAGGGGGATGCCTCCTATAATTCACCCCTCCACTTT.

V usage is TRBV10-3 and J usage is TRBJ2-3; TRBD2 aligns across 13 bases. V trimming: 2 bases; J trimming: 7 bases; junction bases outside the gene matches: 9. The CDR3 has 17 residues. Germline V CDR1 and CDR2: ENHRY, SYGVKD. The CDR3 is CAISEPRTSGRGNTQYF. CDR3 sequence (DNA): TGTGCCATCAGTGAGCCGCGGACTAGCGGGAGAGGGAATACGCAGTATTTT.

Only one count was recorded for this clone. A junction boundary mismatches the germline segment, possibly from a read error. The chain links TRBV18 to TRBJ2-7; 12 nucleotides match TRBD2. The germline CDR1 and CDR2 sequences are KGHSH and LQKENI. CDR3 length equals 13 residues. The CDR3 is CASSPDLRTSGAF. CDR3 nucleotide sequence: TGTGCCAGCTCGCCCGACCTTCGGACTAGCGGGGCCTTC.

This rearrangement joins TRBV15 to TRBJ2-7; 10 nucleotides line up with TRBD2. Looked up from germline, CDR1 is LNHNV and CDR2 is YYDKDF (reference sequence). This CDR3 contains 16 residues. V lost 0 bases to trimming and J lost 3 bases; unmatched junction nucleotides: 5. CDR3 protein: CATSRDSSGRDYEQYF. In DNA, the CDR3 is TGTGCCACCAGCAGAGATAGCAGCGGGAGGGACTACGAGCAGTACTTC.

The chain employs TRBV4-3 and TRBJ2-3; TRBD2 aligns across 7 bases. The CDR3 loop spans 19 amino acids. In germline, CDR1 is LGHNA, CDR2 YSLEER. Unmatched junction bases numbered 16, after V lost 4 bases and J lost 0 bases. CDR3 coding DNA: TGCGCCAGCAGCCCTAGCGGAGCCTATATTGCTTCTAGCACAGATACGCAGTATTTT. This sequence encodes CASSPSGAYIASSTDTQYF.

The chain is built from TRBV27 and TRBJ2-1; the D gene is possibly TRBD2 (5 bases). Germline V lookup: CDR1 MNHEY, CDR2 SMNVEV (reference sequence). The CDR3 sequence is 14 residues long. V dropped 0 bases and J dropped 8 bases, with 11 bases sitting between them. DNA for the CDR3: TGTGCCAGCAGTTTATCGCCTAGCCCCCATGAGCAGTTCTTC. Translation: CASSLSPSPHEQFF.

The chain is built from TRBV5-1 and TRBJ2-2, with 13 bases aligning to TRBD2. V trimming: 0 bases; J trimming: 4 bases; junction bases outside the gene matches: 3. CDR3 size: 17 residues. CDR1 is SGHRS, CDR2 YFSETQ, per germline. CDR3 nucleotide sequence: TGCGCCAGCAGCTTGGCCGGGACTAGCGGGATCACCGGGGAGCTGTTTTTT. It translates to CASSLAGTSGITGELFF.

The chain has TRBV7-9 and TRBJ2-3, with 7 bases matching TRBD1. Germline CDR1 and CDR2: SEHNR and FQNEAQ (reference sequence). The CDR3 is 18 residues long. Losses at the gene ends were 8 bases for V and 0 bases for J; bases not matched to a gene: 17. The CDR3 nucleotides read TGTGCCAGCCTCCCCTTCCGGGACAGACTTTCTAGCACAGATACGCAGTATTTT. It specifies CASLPFRDRLSSTDTQYF.

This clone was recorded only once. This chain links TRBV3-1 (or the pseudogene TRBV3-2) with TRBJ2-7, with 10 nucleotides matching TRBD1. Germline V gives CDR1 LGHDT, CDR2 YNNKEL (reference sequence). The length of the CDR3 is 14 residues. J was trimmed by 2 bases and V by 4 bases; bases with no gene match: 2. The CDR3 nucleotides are TGTGCCAGCAGCCCTGGGACAGGGGCCTACGAGCAGTACTTC. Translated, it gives CASSPGTGAYEQYF.

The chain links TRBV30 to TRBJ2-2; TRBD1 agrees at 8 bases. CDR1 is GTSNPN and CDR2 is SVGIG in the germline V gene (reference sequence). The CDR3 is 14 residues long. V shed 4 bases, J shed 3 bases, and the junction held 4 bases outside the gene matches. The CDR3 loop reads CAWIPGQDTGELFF. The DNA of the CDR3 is TGTGCCTGGATCCCGGGACAGGACACCGGGGAGCTGTTTTTT.

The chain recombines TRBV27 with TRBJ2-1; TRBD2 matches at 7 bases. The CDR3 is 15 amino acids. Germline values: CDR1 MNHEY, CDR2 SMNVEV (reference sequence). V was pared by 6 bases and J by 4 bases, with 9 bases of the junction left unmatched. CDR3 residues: CASSPLGGGYNEQFF. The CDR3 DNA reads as TGTGCCAGCAGCCCGCTGGGGGGGGGATACAATGAGCAGTTCTTC.

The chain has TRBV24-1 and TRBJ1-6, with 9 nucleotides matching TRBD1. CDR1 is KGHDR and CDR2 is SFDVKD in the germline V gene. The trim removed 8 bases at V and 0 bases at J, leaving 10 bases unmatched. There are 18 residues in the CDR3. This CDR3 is CATIGTGRAYSYNSPLHF. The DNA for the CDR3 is TGTGCCACCATTGGGACAGGGAGGGCTTACTCCTATAATTCACCCCTCCACTTT.

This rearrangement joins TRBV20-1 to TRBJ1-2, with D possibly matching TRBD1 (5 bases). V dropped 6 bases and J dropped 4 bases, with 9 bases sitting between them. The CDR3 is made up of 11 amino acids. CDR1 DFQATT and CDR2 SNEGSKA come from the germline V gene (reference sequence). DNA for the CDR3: TGCAGTGCCCAGACAGCCTATGGCTACACCTTC. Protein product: CSAQTAYGYTF.

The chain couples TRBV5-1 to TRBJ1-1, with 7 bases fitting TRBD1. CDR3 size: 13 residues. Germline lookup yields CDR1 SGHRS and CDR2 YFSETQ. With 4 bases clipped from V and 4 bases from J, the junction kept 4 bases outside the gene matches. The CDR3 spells CASSRGQLTEAFF. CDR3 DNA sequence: TGCGCCAGCAGCCGGGGACAGCTCACTGAAGCTTTCTTT. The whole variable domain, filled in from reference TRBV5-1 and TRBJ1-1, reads KAGVTQTPRYLIKTRGQQVTLSCSPISGHRSVSWYQQTPGQGLQFLFEYFSETQRNKGNFPGRFSGRQFSNSRSEMNVSTLELGDSALYLCASSRGQLTEAFFGQGTRLTVV.

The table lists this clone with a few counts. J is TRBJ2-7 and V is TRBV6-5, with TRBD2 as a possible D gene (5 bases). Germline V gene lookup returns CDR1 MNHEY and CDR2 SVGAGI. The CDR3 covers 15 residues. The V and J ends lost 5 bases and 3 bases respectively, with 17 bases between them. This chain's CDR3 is CASSPTPGDYYEQYF. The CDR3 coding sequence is TGTGCCAGCAGTCCAACCCCCGGGGATTACTACGAGCAGTACTTC.

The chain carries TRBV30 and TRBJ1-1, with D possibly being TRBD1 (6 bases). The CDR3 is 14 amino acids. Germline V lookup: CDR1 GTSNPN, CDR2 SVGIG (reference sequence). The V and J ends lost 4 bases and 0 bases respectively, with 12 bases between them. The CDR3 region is CAWTQDRLNTEAFF. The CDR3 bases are TGTGCCTGGACCCAGGACAGATTGAACACTGAAGCTTTCTTT.

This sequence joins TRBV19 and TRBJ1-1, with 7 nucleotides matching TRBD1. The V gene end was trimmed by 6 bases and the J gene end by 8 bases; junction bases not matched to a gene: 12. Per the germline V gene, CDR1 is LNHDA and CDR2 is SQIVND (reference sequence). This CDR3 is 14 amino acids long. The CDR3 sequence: CASSQKTGKKEAFF. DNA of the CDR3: TGTGCCAGTAGCCAAAAGACAGGGAAAAAGGAAGCTTTCTTT.

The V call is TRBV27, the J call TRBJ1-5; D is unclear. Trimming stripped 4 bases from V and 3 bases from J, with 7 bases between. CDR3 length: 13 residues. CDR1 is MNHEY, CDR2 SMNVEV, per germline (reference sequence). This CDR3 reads CASSWLPNQPQHF. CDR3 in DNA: TGTGCCAGCAGTTGGCTGCCCAATCAGCCCCAGCATTTT.

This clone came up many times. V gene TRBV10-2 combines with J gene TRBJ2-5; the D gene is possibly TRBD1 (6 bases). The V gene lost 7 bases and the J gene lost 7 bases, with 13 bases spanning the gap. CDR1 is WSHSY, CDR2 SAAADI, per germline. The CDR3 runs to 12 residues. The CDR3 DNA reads TGCGCCAGCAAGAGGGGGAGCGGGACCCAGTACTTC. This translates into CASKRGSGTQYF.

In nucleotides, the CDR3 is TGTGCCAGCAGTTTTCAGGGGGCGGCTCAAGAGACCCAGTACTTC. Amino acids: CASSFQGAAQETQYF. The V gene is TRBV6-2 or TRBV6-3, the J gene TRBJ2-5; 8 positions match TRBD1. Germline values: CDR1 MNHEY, CDR2 SVGEGT. V shed 4 bases and J 2 bases; nucleotides not matched to a gene: 6. The CDR3 consists of 15 residues.